This entry concerns a single T cell receptor (beta chain). The data stem from a study of sequential checkpoint blockade in melanoma. Study details: Patients were randomized 1:1 to nivolumab-then-ipilimumab or ipilimumab-then-nivolumab first-line.

Sequenced by immunoSEQ multiplex PCR; TCRdb stores in-frame clones only, minus some. The sample holds roughly 28,000 clones; approximately 75% are singletons and the top ten take 10% to 15%. The treatment here: randomized to nivolumab then ipilimumab (arm A) or the reverse (arm B). From thawed PBMCs, live CD3+CD8+ cells negative for CD19 and CD56 were sorted. V trimming: 5 bases; J trimming: 4 bases; junction bases outside the gene matches: 6. The CDR3 totals 14 residues. Per germline, CDR1 LNHNV and CDR2 YYDKDF (reference sequence). The sequence was collected from a human donor with melanoma. The rearrangement joins TRBV15 to TRBJ2-5; TRBD1 aligns across 8 bases. The sequenced sample was CD8+ T cells sorted from blood (inferred from file names), obtained from a patient given nivolumab and ipilimumab in sequence. The CDR3 sequence: CATSGPGTGETQYF. The DNA for the CDR3 is TGTGCCACCAGCGGACCCGGGACAGGAGAGACCCAGTACTTC.